Following are 17 T cell receptor beta chains from one sample sequenced in a study of cytomegalovirus exposure and HLA in healthy donors. The data were produced by immunoSEQ multiplex PCR, yet TCRdb's version contains in-frame clones alone and is incomplete. The top ten clones hold around 3% of a sample with approximately 160,000 clones, around 90% of them seen once. Sequencing was done on a sample of PBMCs. Every receptor here comes from a woman aged 18-29 years in good health and CMV-seropositive.

The CDR3 protein is CASSPRGYSEQYF. The CDR3 bases are TGTGCCAGCAGCCCGAGGGGGTATAGCGAGCAGTACTTC. The V call is TRBV5-4, the J call TRBJ2-7; tentative D call: TRBD1 (6 bases). V was clipped by 4 bases and J by 6 bases, with 14 bases between them. The CDR3 is 13 amino acids. The V gene's germline CDR1 is SGHNT and CDR2 YYREEE (reference sequence).

The V gene is TRBV14, the J gene TRBJ1-5; a weak D match, TRBD1 (6 bases). Germline V gives CDR1 SGHDN, CDR2 FVKESK. The CDR3 loop spans 18 amino acids. Between the trimmed V and J ends, which lost 1 base and 7 bases, there was a span of 23 bases. CDR3 loop: CASSQGEGVSSHAQPQHF. The CDR3 nucleotides are TGTGCCAGCAGCCAAGGGGAGGGGGTTTCATCCCATGCGCAGCCCCAGCATTTT.

The chain is built from TRBV29-1 and TRBJ2-3; D unclear. V was trimmed by 2 bases and J by 7 bases, leaving 7 bases between them. Per the germline V gene, CDR1 is SQVTM and CDR2 is ANQGSEA. This CDR3 spans 11 amino acids. In DNA form, the CDR3 reads TGCAGCGTTGAACGTGCGAATACGCAGTATTTT. It yields the protein CSVERANTQYF.

There are a few counts of this clone. The V gene is TRBV4-1, the J gene TRBJ1-1; 7 positions match TRBD1. The ends lost 4 bases at V and 1 base at J; junction bases unmatched: 6. Looked up from germline, CDR1 is MGHRA and CDR2 is YSYEKL. The CDR3 is made up of 15 amino acids. The CDR3 loop is CASSLRTGPNTEAFF. Written as DNA, the CDR3 is TGCGCCAGCAGCCTACGGACAGGACCGAACACTGAAGCTTTCTTT.

The chain carries TRBV5-4 and TRBJ1-2; D possibly corresponds to TRBD1 (6 bases). This CDR3 is built from 14 residues. V lost 3 bases to trimming and J lost 4 bases, with 13 bases between them. The germline CDR1 and CDR2 sequences are SGHNT and YYREEE (reference sequence). The CDR3 nucleotides are TGTGCCAGCAGCTCCAATCGGGACACCTATGGCTACACCTTC. Its protein is CASSSNRDTYGYTF. The variable domain in full, with the rest retrieved from reference TRBV5-4 and TRBJ1-2, is ETGVTQSPTHLIKTRGQQVTLRCSSQSGHNTVSWYQQALGQGPQFIFQYYREEENGRGNFPPRFSGLQFPNYSSELNVNALELDDSALYLCASSSNRDTYGYTFGSGTRLTVV.

The V gene is TRBV19, the J gene TRBJ2-1; 10 bases align to TRBD2. V trimming: 1 base; J trimming: 6 bases; junction bases outside the gene matches: 3. CDR3 length: 15 amino acids. Germline CDR1 reads LNHDA; CDR2 reads SQIVND (reference sequence). The CDR3 spells CASSIGGTSANEQFF. DNA for the CDR3: TGTGCCAGTAGTATAGGGGGGACTAGCGCCAATGAGCAGTTCTTC.

This clone was detected a few times. This chain connects TRBV4-2 to TRBJ2-5; weak D call: TRBD1 (7 bases). This CDR3 is built from 13 residues. Trimming removed 5 bases at V and 7 bases at J, with 14 bases between. Germline-derived CDR1 and CDR2 are LGHNA and YNFKEQ. CDR3 sequence reads: CASSTSGGWTQYF. For the CDR3, the DNA is TGTGCCAGCAGCACATCAGGGGGGTGGACCCAGTACTTC.

This clone occurred once. This chain's CDR3 is CASSQVDLDTEAFF. The DNA for the CDR3 is TGCGCCAGCAGCCAAGTGGACTTAGACACTGAAGCTTTCTTT. The gene calls are TRBV4-1 and TRBJ1-1; D gene unclear. The CDR3 sequence is 14 residues long. In germline, CDR1 is MGHRA, CDR2 YSYEKL. Trimming cost V 1 base and J 3 bases, with 9 bases left between them.

This clone was observed a single time. The chain couples TRBV2 to TRBJ2-6; TRBD1 is a possible D gene (5 bases). Deletions cut 5 bases from V and 0 bases from J, with 8 bases between. Germline V gene sequence: CDR1 SNHLY, CDR2 FYNNEI. The CDR3 loop spans 15 amino acids. The CDR3 protein is CASSTTGSGANVLTF. In nucleotides, the CDR3 is TGTGCCAGCAGTACTACAGGCTCTGGGGCCAACGTCCTGACTTTC. Together with reference TRBV2 and TRBJ2-6, the CDR3 gives the full variable domain: EPEVTQTPSHQVTQMGQEVILRCVPISNHLYFYWYRQILGQKVEFLVSFYNNEISEKSEIFDDQFSVERPDGSNFTLKIRSTKLEDSAMYFCASSTTGSGANVLTFGAGSRLTVL.

The rearrangement links TRBV7-8 to TRBJ1-2; D gene uncertain. This CDR3 is built from 12 residues. Germline V gene sequence: CDR1 SGHVS, CDR2 FQNEAQ. V lost 5 bases, J lost 5 bases, and 9 bases lay in between. This chain's CDR3 is CASSLQKYGYTF. CDR3 nucleotides: TGTGCCAGCAGCCTCCAGAAATATGGCTACACCTTC. The full variable domain, completed using reference TRBV7-8 and TRBJ1-2, is GAGVSQSPRYKVAKRGQDVALRCDPISGHVSLFWYQQALGQGPEFLTYFQNEAQLDKSGLPSDRFFAERPEGSVSTLKIQRTQQEDSAVYLCASSLQKYGYTFGSGTRLTVV.

This rearrangement joins TRBV29-1 to TRBJ2-7; 14 nucleotides line up with TRBD2. This CDR3 is 16 amino acids long. Per the germline V gene, CDR1 is SQVTM and CDR2 is ANQGSEA. V trimming: 6 bases; J trimming: 0 bases; junction bases outside the gene matches: 7. This CDR3 reads CSVAGTSGGHSYEQYF. The DNA for the CDR3 is TGCAGCGTGGCCGGGACTAGCGGGGGCCACTCCTACGAGCAGTACTTC.

The chain is built from TRBV2 and TRBJ1-4, with 8 bases lining up with TRBD1. Germline values: CDR1 SNHLY, CDR2 FYNNEI. V was pared by 0 bases and J by 6 bases, with 6 bases of the junction left unmatched. The CDR3 is 16 residues long. In DNA form, the CDR3 reads TGTGCCAGCAGTGAAGCTCAGGACAGGGAGGATGAAAAACTGTTTTTT. Translated, it gives CASSEAQDREDEKLFF.

This clone has a single count. This chain links TRBV7-2 with TRBJ2-5, with 7 nucleotides matching TRBD2. With 2 bases clipped from V and 5 bases from J, the junction kept 8 bases outside the gene matches. Germline CDR1 and CDR2: SGHTA and FQGNSA. CDR3 size: 15 residues. The DNA of the CDR3 is TGTGCCAGCAGCTTATATCAGCGGGGCGGTGAGACCCAGTACTTC. Translation: CASSLYQRGGETQYF.

The V and J genes are TRBV7-2 and TRBJ2-2; D possibly corresponds to TRBD1 (7 bases). The germline V gene encodes CDR1 SGHTA and CDR2 FQGNSA. This CDR3 has 16 amino acids. The V and J ends lost 4 bases and 3 bases respectively, with 15 bases between them. The CDR3 is CASSSSTGRYTGELFF. CDR3 DNA sequence: TGTGCCAGCAGCTCCTCGACAGGGAGGTACACCGGGGAGCTGTTTTTT.

This clone was detected only once. The DNA of the CDR3 is TGTGCCAGCTCACCACCAACCCCTTGGACAGGACGAGTGGGGGGCTACACCTTC. This gives the protein CASSPPTPWTGRVGGYTF. This chain links TRBV18 with TRBJ1-2; 7 bases line up with TRBD1. Per germline, CDR1 KGHSH and CDR2 LQKENI. The CDR3 is 18 amino acids. Unmatched junction bases numbered 18, after V lost 0 bases and J lost 8 bases.

V gene TRBV30 combines with J gene TRBJ1-3; 7 bases are a match to TRBD1. This CDR3 comprises 16 residues. Trimming cost V 4 bases and J 3 bases; bases outside gene matches: 12. Germline CDR1 reads GTSNPN; CDR2 reads SVGIG (reference sequence). In DNA form, the CDR3 reads TGTGCCTGGACCCGGAAGAAGGGGGCTAATGGAAACACCATATATTTT. Its translation is CAWTRKKGANGNTIYF.

This sequence joins TRBV4-1 and TRBJ1-2; D uncertain. The V end was cut by 2 bases, the J end by 4 bases, with 14 bases between. Germline V CDR1 and CDR2: MGHRA, YSYEKL. This CDR3 spans 15 amino acids. CDR3 in amino acids: CASSQWLRGGYGYTF. In DNA form, the CDR3 reads TGCGCCAGCAGCCAATGGTTACGGGGTGGCTATGGCTACACCTTC.